This TCR beta chain derives from a study of regulatory dendritic cells for organ transplantation (dated by TCRdb to the late 2010s). Background for the entire study: Regulatory dendritic cells were generated from monocytes cultured with vitamin D3 on days 0 and 4 and IL-10 on day 4. On day 6, LPS was added to the DC cultures to test how the DCs responded to a strong maturation-inducing agent. Before and after allostimulation with regulatory or mature dendritic cells, TCRbeta repertoires were sequenced from sorted naive and memory CD4+ and CD8+ T cells.

General conclusions and limits of the study: Of the resting subsets, the one holding the most alloreactive TCR clonotypes was memory CD8+ T cells. In both subjects, allostimulation led to expansion of memory CD8+ clones, although regulatory dendritic cells appeared to cause more limited expansion than mature dendritic cells did. The repertoires of naive CD4+ and CD8+ T cells were highly diverse, while memory cell repertoires were less diverse, with memory CD8+ cells being the most oligoclonal. Sequencing was done in only a couple of subjects, and the authors reported considerable heterogeneity between individuals in the alloreactive memory CD8+ T cell pool.

The TCRbeta CDR3 regions were amplified in a multiplexed two-step PCR with Vbeta-specific forward primers and Jbeta-specific reverse primers. Through the immunoSEQ service, the TCRbeta libraries were run on an Illumina instrument for sequencing. In the authors' own workflow: IMGT annotation was used to assign V, D and J genes, and synthetic CDR3 analogues were used to correct counts for multiplex PCR bias. In the immunoSEQ Analyzer, repertoire clonality was calculated as one minus normalized Shannon entropy. Clonal expansion was defined using Fisher's exact test with Benjamini-Hochberg false discovery rate control and a two-tailed threshold of P<0.01. Imported from immuneACCESS, the table was reduced by TCRdb to in-frame sequences with V and J called. These copies leave out some clones; in studies compared against another copy, an unresolved V gene accounts for under half, and the cause of the remainder is not known. That table furnishes V, J and clone size, whereas the DNA furnished D and trimming. The sample table shows approximately 10,000 clones, and roughly 70% are seen once. Roughly 2.6% of the sample is in the top ten clones.

The CDR3 contains 15 residues, cysteine and phenylalanine counted. Kept here is only the CDR3 DNA, which spans 45 bases and is read in frame from base 1. CDR1 and CDR2, per the germline V gene, are MNHEY and SVGAGI. The V end loses 4 bases and the J end loses 3 bases, and a stretch of 14 bases separates them. Sorted T cell subsets were CFSE-labeled and co-cultured for about five days with allogeneic regulatory or mature dendritic cells at a 1:10 DC:T ratio. FACS was used to sort CD4+ or CD8+ cells into naive T cells (CD45RA+) and memory T cells (CD45RO+). A couple of healthy control subjects provided the T cells used for TCR sequencing. The Qiagen DNeasy Blood & Tissue Kit was used for extraction of genomic DNA. This clone was observed a few times. It lacks a known antigen. Per-nucleotide qualities are absent, and no much larger clonotype sits a single base away.

Sample: memory CD4+ T cells from blood cultured with regulatory dendritic cells. The cell subset or site label for this specimen denotes: CD45RO+ memory T cells. The TCR comes from a human donor in good health. The chain links TRBV6-5 with TRBJ2-3; a tentative D call is TRBD1 (6 bases match). The nucleotide sequence is TGTGCCAGCAGTTCACGGAACAGGGCAACAGATACGCAGTATTTT. The encoded protein is CASSSRNRATDTQYF.